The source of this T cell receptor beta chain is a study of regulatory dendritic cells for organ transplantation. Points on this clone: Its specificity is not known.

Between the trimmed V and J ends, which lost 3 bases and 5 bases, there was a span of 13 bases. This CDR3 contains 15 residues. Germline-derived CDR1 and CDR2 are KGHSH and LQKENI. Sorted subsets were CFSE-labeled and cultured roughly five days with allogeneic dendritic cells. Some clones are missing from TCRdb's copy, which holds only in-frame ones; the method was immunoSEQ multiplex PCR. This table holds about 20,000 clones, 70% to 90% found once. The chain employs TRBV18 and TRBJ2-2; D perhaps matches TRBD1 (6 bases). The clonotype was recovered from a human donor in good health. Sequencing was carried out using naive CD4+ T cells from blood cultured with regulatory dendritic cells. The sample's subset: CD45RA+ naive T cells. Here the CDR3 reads CASSPGPRGTGELFF. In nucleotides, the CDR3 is TGTGCCAGCTCACCGGGACCGAGGGGGACCGGGGAGCTGTTTTTT.